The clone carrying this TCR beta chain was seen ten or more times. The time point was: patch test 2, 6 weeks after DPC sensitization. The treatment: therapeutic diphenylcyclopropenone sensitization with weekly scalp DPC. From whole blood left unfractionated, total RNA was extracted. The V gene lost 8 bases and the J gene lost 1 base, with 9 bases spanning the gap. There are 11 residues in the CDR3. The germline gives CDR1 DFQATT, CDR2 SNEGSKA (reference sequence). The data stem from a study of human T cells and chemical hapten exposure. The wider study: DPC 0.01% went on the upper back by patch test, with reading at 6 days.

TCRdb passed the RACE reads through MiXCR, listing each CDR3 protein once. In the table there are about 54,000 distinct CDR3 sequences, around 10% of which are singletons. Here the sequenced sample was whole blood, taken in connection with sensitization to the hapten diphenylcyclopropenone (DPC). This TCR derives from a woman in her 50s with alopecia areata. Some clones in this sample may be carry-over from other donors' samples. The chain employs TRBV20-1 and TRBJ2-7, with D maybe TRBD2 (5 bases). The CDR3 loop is CSRSGSYEQYF. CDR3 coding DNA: TGCAGTCGGTCGGGGTCCTACGAGCAGTACTTC.